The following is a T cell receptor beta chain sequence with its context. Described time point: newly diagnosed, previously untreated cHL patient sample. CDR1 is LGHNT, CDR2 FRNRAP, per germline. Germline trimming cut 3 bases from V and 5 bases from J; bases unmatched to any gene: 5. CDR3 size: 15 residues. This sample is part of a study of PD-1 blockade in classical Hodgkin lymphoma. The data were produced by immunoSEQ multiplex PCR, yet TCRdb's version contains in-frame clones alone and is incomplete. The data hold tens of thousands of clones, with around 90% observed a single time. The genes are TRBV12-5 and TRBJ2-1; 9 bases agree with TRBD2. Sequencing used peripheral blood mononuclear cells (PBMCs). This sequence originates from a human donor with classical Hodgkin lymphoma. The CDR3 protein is CASGFRLADNNEQFF. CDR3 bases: TGTGCTAGTGGTTTTAGACTAGCGGATAACAATGAGCAGTTCTTC.